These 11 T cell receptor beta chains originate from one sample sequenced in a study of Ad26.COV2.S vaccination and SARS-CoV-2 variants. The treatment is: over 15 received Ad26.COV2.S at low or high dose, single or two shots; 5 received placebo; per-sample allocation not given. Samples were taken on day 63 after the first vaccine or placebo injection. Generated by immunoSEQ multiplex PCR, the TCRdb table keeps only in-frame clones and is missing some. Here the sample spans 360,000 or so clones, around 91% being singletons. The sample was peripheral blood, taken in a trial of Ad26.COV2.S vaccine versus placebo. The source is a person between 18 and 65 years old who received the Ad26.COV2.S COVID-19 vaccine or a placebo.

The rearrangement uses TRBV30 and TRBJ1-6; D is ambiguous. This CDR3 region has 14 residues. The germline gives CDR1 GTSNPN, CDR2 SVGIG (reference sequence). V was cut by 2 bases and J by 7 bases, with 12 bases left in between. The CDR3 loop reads CAWSLSRENSPLHF. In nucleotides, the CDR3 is TGTGCCTGGAGTCTGTCACGGGAAAATTCACCCCTCCACTTT.

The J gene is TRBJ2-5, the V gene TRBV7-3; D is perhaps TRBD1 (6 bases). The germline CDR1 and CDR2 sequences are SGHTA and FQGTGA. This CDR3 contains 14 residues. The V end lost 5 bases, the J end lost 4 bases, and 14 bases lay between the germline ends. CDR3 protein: CASSPQGRGETQYF. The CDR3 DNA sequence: TGTGCCAGCAGCCCCCAGGGGCGCGGAGAGACCCAGTACTTC.

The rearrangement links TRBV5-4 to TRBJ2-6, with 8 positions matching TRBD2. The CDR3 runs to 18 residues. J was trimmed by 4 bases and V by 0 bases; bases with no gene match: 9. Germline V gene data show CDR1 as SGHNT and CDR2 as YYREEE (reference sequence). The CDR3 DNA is TGTGCCAGCAGCTTGGCTAGCGGGCTTTTCCCCGGGGCCAACGTCCTGACTTTC. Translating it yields CASSLASGLFPGANVLTF. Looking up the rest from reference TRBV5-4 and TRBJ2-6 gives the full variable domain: ETGVTQSPTHLIKTRGQQVTLRCSSQSGHNTVSWYQQALGQGPQFIFQYYREEENGRGNFPPRFSGLQFPNYSSELNVNALELDDSALYLCASSLASGLFPGANVLTFGAGSRLTVL.

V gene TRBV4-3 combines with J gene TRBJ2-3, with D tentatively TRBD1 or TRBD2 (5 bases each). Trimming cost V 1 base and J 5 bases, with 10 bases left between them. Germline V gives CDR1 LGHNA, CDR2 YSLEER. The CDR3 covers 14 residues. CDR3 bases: TGCGCCAGCAGCCAAGGCTTGGGGGAAGATACGCAGTATTTT. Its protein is CASSQGLGEDTQYF.

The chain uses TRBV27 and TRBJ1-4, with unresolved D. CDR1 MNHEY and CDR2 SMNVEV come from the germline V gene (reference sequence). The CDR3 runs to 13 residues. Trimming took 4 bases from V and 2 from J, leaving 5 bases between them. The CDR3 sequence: CASSWGTNEKLFF. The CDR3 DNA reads TGTGCCAGCAGTTGGGGTACTAATGAAAAACTGTTTTTT.

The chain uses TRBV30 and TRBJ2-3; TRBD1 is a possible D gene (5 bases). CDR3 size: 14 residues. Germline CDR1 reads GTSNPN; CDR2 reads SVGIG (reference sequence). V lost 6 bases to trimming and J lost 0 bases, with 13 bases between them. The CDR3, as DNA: TGTGCCTGTTGGCCTCCAGGGAGCACAGATACGCAGTATTTT. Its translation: CACWPPGSTDTQYF.

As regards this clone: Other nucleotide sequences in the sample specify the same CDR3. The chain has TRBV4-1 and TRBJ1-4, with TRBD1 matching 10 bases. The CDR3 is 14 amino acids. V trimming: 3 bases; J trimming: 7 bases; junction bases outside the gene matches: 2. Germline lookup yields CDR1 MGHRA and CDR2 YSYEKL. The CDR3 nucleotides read TGCGCCAGCAGCCAGGGGGACAGGGGTGAAAAACTGTTTTTT. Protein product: CASSQGDRGEKLFF.

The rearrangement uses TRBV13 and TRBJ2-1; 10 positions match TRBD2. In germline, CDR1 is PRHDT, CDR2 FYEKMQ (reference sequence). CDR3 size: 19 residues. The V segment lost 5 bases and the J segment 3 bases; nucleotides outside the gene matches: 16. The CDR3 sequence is CASSHVDRITSGVYNEQFF. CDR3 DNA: TGTGCCAGCAGCCATGTGGACAGGATTACTAGCGGGGTCTACAATGAGCAGTTCTTC.

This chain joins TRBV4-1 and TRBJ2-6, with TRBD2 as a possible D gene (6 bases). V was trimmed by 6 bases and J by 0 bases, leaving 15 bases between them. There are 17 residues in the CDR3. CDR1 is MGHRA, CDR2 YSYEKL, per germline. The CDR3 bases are TGCGCCAGCAGTGTGGGGGGAGCACTCTCTGGGGCCAACGTCCTGACTTTC. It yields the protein CASSVGGALSGANVLTF.

The CDR3 protein is CASRKSGTDTQYF. The CDR3 nucleotides read TGTGCCAGCAGAAAGAGTGGCACAGATACGCAGTATTTT. This chain links TRBV28 with TRBJ2-3; D gene uncertain. V lost 6 bases and J lost 1, with 8 bases in between. The CDR3 has 13 amino acids. Germline CDR1 and CDR2: MDHEN and SYDVKM.

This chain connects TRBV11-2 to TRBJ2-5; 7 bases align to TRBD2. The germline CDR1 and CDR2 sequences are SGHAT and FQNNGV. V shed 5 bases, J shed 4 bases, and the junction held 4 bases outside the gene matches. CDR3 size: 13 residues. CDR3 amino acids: CASSVSSGETQYF. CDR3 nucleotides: TGTGCCAGCAGCGTCTCTAGCGGAGAGACCCAGTACTTC.